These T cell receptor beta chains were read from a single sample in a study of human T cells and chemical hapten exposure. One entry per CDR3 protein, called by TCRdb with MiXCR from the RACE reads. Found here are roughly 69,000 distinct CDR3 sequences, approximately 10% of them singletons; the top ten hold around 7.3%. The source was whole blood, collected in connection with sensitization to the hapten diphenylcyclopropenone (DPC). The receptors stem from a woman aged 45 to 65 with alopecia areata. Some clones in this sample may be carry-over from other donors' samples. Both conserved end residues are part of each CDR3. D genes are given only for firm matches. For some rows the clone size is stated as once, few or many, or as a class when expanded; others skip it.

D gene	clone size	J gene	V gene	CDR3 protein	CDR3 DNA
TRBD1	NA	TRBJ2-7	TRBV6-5	CASSRQGGRYEQYF	TGTGCCAGCAGTCGACAGGGGGGACGATACGAGCAGTACTTC
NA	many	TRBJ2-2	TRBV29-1	CSVGAFPTGELFF	TGCAGCGTTGGCGCATTTCCTACCGGGGAGCTGTTTTTT
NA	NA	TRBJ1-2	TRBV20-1	CSAGRDHGYTF	TGCAGTGCTGGCAGGGACCATGGCTACACCTTC
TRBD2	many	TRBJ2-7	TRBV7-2	CASGGLAGGPWEQYF	TGTGCCAGCGGGGGACTAGCGGGAGGGCCGTGGGAGCAGTACTTC
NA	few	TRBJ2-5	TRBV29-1	CSVAPGTRETQYF	TGCAGCGTTGCCCCCGGGACAAGAGAGACCCAGTACTTC
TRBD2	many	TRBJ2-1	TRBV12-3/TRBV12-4	CASRTVGLAGEQFF	TGTGCCAGCAGAACAGTGGGACTAGCGGGAGAGCAGTTCTTC
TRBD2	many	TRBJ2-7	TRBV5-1	CASSLVVAGGAGSYEQYF	TGCGCCAGCAGCTTGGTTGTAGCGGGAGGCGCCGGCTCCTACGAGCAGTACTTC
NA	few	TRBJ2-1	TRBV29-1	CSVDPYAGDEQFF	TGCAGCGTTGATCCCTACGCCGGCGATGAGCAGTTCTTC
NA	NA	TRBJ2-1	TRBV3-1	CASSQGGLTYNEQFF	TGTGCCAGCAGCCAAGGTGGGTTAACCTACAATGAGCAGTTCTTC
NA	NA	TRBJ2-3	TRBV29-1	CSAGPFSTDTQYF	TGCAGCGCCGGACCCTTCAGCACAGATACGCAGTATTTT
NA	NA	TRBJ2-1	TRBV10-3	CAISDGDSYNEQFF	TGTGCCATCAGTGACGGGGATTCCTACAATGAGCAGTTCTTC
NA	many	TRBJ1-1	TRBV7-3	CASSPTGAASNTEAFF	TGTGCCAGCAGCCCGACCGGGGCGGCGTCGAACACTGAAGCTTTCTTT
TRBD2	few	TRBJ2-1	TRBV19	CASSIRETSISEQFF	TGTGCCAGTAGTATCAGGGAGACTAGCATTAGTGAGCAGTTCTTC
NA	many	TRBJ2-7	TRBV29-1	CSVSTSSTYEQYF	TGCAGCGTTAGTACCAGTTCCACCTACGAGCAGTACTTC
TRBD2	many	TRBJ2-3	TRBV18	CASSPLAGGFTDTQYF	TGTGCCAGCTCTCCGCTAGCGGGAGGTTTCACAGATACGCAGTATTTT
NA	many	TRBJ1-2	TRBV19	CASYDYGYTF	TGTGCCTCCTACGACTATGGCTACACCTTC
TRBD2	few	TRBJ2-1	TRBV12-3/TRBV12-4	CASSSSGTSYNEQFF	TGTGCCAGCAGTAGTAGCGGGACCTCCTACAATGAGCAGTTCTTC
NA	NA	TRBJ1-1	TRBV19	CASSIGSVNTEAFF	TGTGCCAGTAGTATAGGTTCGGTGAACACTGAAGCTTTCTTT
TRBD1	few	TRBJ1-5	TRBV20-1	CSAQRTGLQPQHF	TGCAGTGCCCAGCGGACAGGGCTTCAGCCCCAGCATTTT
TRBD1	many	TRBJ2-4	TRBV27	CASSRQGIDKNIQYF	TGTGCCAGCAGTAGACAGGGTATCGACAAAAACATTCAGTACTTC
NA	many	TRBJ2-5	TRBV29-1	CSARTGQETQYF	TGCAGCGCCCGTACAGGACAAGAGACCCAGTACTTC
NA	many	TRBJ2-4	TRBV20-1	CSAVAVVSGGIQYF	TGCAGTGCAGTAGCGGTAGTTAGTGGTGGCATTCAGTACTTC
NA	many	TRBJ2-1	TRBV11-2	CASSLGKGPYNEQFF	TGTGCCAGCAGCTTAGGAAAGGGACCCTACAATGAGCAGTTCTTC
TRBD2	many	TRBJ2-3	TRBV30	CAWSTSGGLGDTQYF	TGTGCCTGGAGCACTAGCGGAGGGCTAGGAGATACGCAGTATTTT
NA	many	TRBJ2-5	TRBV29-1	CSVADSQETQYF	TGCAGCGTCGCGGACAGTCAAGAGACCCAGTACTTC
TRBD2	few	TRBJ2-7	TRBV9	CASSVASGRSPSYEQYF	TGTGCCAGCAGCGTAGCTAGCGGGAGGAGTCCCTCCTACGAGCAGTACTTC
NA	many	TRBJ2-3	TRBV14	CASSQDLMPDTQYF	TGTGCCAGCAGCCAAGATTTGATGCCAGATACGCAGTATTTT
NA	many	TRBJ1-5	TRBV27	CASSPRTADQPQHF	TGTGCCAGCAGTCCGAGGACGGCTGATCAGCCCCAGCATTTT
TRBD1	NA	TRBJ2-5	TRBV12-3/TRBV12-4	CASSFGGTGLETQYF	TGTGCCAGCAGTTTTGGGGGGACAGGGCTAGAGACCCAGTACTTC
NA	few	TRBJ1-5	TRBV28	CASRPPGYVRNQPQHF	TGTGCCAGCAGGCCCCCAGGTTACGTGAGGAATCAGCCCCAGCATTTT
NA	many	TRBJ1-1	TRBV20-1	CSAQPGLTEAFF	TGCAGTGCTCAGCCAGGGTTGACTGAAGCTTTCTTT
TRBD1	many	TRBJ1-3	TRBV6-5	CASRRQGMGNTIYF	TGTGCCAGCAGAAGACAGGGAATGGGAAACACCATATATTTT
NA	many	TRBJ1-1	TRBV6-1	CTSGLGLVTEAFF	TGTACCAGCGGGCTGGGGCTCGTCACTGAAGCTTTCTTT
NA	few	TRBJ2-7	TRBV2	CASSSGVSYEQYF	TGTGCCAGTTCGAGCGGAGTCTCCTACGAGCAGTACTTC
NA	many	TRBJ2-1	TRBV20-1	CSAKQYRDSILNEQFF	TGCAGTGCTAAGCAGTACCGGGACTCCATTCTCAATGAGCAGTTCTTC
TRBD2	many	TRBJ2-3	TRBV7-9	CASSLSTSGTDTQYF	TGTGCCAGCAGCTTAAGTACTAGCGGTACAGATACGCAGTATTTT
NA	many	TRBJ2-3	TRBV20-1	CSARDRRAVTDTQYF	TGCAGTGCTAGAGATCGGCGGGCGGTCACAGATACGCAGTATTTT
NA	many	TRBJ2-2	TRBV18	CAASKGRDTGELFF	TGTGCCGCCTCCAAGGGTCGAGACACCGGGGAGCTGTTTTTT
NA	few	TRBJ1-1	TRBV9	CASSVDWVNTEAFF	TGTGCCAGCAGCGTAGACTGGGTGAACACTGAAGCTTTCTTT
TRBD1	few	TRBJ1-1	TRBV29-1	CSVRGQGITAFF	TGCAGCGTCCGGGGACAGGGAATAACAGCTTTCTTT
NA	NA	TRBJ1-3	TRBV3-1	CASSQRTGNTIYF	TGTGCCAGCAGCCAAAGGACTGGAAACACCATATATTTT
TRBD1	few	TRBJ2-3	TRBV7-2	CASSLGTGSTDTQYF	TGTGCCAGCAGCTTAGGGACAGGGTCCACAGATACGCAGTATTTT
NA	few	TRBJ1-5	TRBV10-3	CAISWDSNQPQHF	TGTGCCATCAGTTGGGACAGCAATCAGCCCCAGCATTTT
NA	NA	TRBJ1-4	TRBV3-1	CASSQEWGINEKLFF	TGTGCCAGCAGCCAAGAATGGGGGATTAATGAAAAACTGTTTTTT
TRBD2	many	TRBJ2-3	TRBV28	CASSSPPSGRDTQYF	TGTGCCAGCAGTTCCCCCCCAAGCGGGAGAGATACGCAGTATTTT
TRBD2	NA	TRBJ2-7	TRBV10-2	CASTIAGGRRSEQYF	TGCGCCAGCACCATAGCGGGAGGAAGGAGGTCCGAGCAGTACTTC
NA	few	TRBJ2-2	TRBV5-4	CASSAGGPNTGELFF	TGTGCCAGCAGCGCTGGGGGACCGAACACCGGGGAGCTGTTTTTT
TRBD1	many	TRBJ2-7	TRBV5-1	CASSRTGTGFEQYF	TGCGCCAGCAGCCGTACCGGGACAGGGTTCGAGCAGTACTTC
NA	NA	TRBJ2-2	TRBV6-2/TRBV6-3	CASSWGTGELFF	TGTGCCAGCAGTTGGGGCACCGGGGAGCTGTTTTTT
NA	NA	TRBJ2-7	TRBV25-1	CASSGGVQYF	TGTGCCAGCAGTGGAGGCGTACAGTACTTC
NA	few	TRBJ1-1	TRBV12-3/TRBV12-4	CASTSTANTEAFF	TGTGCCAGCACTTCGACAGCGAACACTGAAGCTTTCTTT